The T cell receptor (beta chain) described here comes from a study of CD8+ T cells in alopecia areata. Study background: Among treated patients, oral tofacitinib was administered at 5 to 10 mg twice daily. The tofacitinib course ran for 6 to 18 months and was followed by 6 months off drug.

The CDR3 sequence is 15 residues long. The germline gives CDR1 MRHNA, CDR2 SNTAGT. V lost 5 bases and J 6 bases, leaving 18 bases between the germline ends. Once RNA had been extracted, it was reverse transcribed into cDNA to act as the sequencing template. The assay was immunoSEQ multiplex PCR, and TCRdb's table has in-frame clones only and misses some. The sample consists of more than 150,000 clones, around 50% of them appearing once. The material was CD8+ T cells sorted from blood, obtained at week 0. The clonotype originates from a human donor with alopecia areata. This chain connects TRBV6-4 to TRBJ2-3; D is perhaps TRBD1 (5 bases). The CDR3 bases are TGTGCCAGCAGTCCAGGGTTAGGCAGTTCGGATACGCAGTATTTT. Protein: CASSPGLGSSDTQYF.